The 12 T cell receptor beta chains below come from one sample, sequenced in a study of T cells in Graves' hyperthyroidism and ophthalmopathy (dated by TCRdb to about 2019). Library preparation employed multiplex PCR. Sequenced on an Illumina HiSeq 2000. The TCR beta CDR3 regions were amplified from the RNA transcripts. The TCR CDR3 was subjected to a first round of RT-PCR using the HTBI primer set and the Qiagen OneStep RT-PCR kit. Using fastp at Q25 and MiXCR, TCRdb reprocessed the public reads and kept productive beta chains. Each CDR3 protein appears once, grouped with its most common genes and DNA. This sample lists around 620,000 distinct CDR3 sequences; 13% to 15% were detected once. In total, the top ten clones hold 7% to 9% of the sample. Sequenced: blood. These TCRs come from a woman younger than 30 with Graves' ophthalmopathy.

This clonotype was counted many times. The rearrangement joins TRBV3-1 to TRBJ1-6, with D perhaps matching TRBD1 (6 bases). V was shortened by 3 bases and J by 6 bases, with 15 bases between the two germline ends. CDR3 size: 16 residues. Germline loops: CDR1 LGHDT, CDR2 YNNKEL (reference sequence). The chain's CDR3 is CASSHGGRDINSPLHF. CDR3 DNA: TGTGCCAGCAGCCACGGAGGACGGGACATTAATTCACCCCTCCACTTT.

The chain links TRBV11-2 to TRBJ2-7; TRBD1 agrees at 9 bases. Trimming cost V 1 base and J 3 bases; bases outside gene matches: 7. Germline-derived CDR1 and CDR2 are SGHAT and FQNNGV. The CDR3 loop spans 16 amino acids. Written as DNA, the CDR3 is TGTGCCAGCAGCTTAGGTTCGACAGGGGGGTTCTACGAGCAGTACTTC. Residues: CASSLGSTGGFYEQYF. Drawing the rest from reference TRBV11-2 and TRBJ2-7, the complete variable domain is EAGVAQSPRYKIIEKRQSVAFWCNPISGHATLYWYQQILGQGPKLLIQFQNNGVVDDSQLPKDRFSAERLKGVDSTLKIQPAKLEDSAVYLCASSLGSTGGFYEQYFGPGTRLTVT.

This clonotype was recorded a few times. J is TRBJ2-1 and V is TRBV20-1; the D is unclear. The germline gives CDR1 DFQATT, CDR2 SNEGSKA (reference sequence). The ends were cut back, 3 bases at V and 4 bases at J, with 10 bases in the middle. The CDR3 is 13 residues long. The CDR3 coding sequence is TGCAGTGCTAGTCGGACCCTTTACAATGAGCAGTTCTTC. The encoded protein is CSASRTLYNEQFF.

This sequence joins TRBV9 and TRBJ2-2; 9 positions agree with TRBD2. Germline CDR1 and CDR2: SGDLS and YYNGEE. The CDR3 is 15 amino acids. The junction had 9 bases not matched to a gene; V was cut back by 5 bases and J by 7 bases. CDR3 amino acids: CASSKEREAGGELFF. DNA for the CDR3: TGTGCCAGCAGTAAGGAGCGGGAGGCGGGCGGGGAGCTGTTTTTT.

This clonotype came up many times. This chain connects TRBV29-1 to TRBJ2-3, with D tentatively TRBD2 (6 bases). Germline values: CDR1 SQVTM, CDR2 ANQGSEA. V was pared by 3 bases and J by 2 bases, with 18 bases between. This CDR3 is 16 amino acids long. The CDR3 spells CSVDPERASPTDTQYF. DNA of the CDR3: TGCAGCGTTGATCCAGAGCGGGCTAGCCCCACAGATACGCAGTATTTT.

The V and J genes are TRBV4-3 and TRBJ2-3; 13 bases agree with TRBD2. The CDR3 totals 16 residues. V dropped 2 bases and J dropped 7; count of bases not matched to a gene: 6. Germline V gene lookup returns CDR1 LGHNA and CDR2 YSLEER. The CDR3 region is CASSQPGLAGEHTQYF. In DNA, the CDR3 is TGCGCCAGCAGCCAACCTGGACTAGCGGGAGAACATACGCAGTATTTT.

This clonotype was observed a few times. This chain uses TRBV18 with TRBJ1-4; D call uncertain. Germline CDR1 is KGHSH and CDR2 is LQKENI. V shed 5 bases and J shed 8 bases, with 21 bases lying between them. The CDR3 has 16 residues. The CDR3 spells CASSSVNSDGGEKLFF. The CDR3 coding sequence is TGTGCCAGCTCATCGGTGAACTCGGACGGAGGCGAAAAACTGTTTTTT.

The chain links TRBV3-1 to TRBJ2-5; D is possibly TRBD2 (7 bases). The CDR3 totals 18 residues. The V end was cut by 0 bases, the J end by 1 base, with 18 bases between. Germline lookup yields CDR1 LGHDT and CDR2 YNNKEL (reference sequence). The CDR3 is CASSQDFGGLAVQETQYF. Written as DNA, the CDR3 is TGTGCCAGCAGCCAAGACTTTGGGGGGCTAGCGGTCCAAGAGACCCAGTACTTC.

This clonotype was observed many times. The rearrangement joins TRBV20-1 to TRBJ1-1, with 8 bases that match TRBD1. V dropped 1 base and J dropped 6; count of bases not matched to a gene: 7. From germline, CDR1 is DFQATT and CDR2 SNEGSKA (reference sequence). The CDR3 is 14 residues long. CDR3 nucleotide sequence: TGCAGTGCTAGAGGAACAGGGGGAAGGGCTGAAGCTTTCTTT. As protein: CSARGTGGRAEAFF.

This clonotype was counted ten times or more. The chain links TRBV30 to TRBJ1-5, with 7 bases matching TRBD1. Per the germline V gene, CDR1 is GTSNPN and CDR2 is SVGIG (reference sequence). The CDR3 has 15 residues. With V trimmed by 4 bases and J by 5 bases, 11 bases remained unmatched. CDR3 DNA: TGTGCCTGGACCCCACCGACAGGGAGGCATCAGCCCCAGCATTTT. It yields the protein CAWTPPTGRHQPQHF.

This clonotype appeared many times. The chain is built from TRBV27 and TRBJ1-5; D gene unclear. CDR1 MNHEY and CDR2 SMNVEV come from the germline V gene (reference sequence). The CDR3 is made up of 13 amino acids. The germline V and J ends were trimmed by 4 bases and 11 bases, with 15 bases remaining between them. The CDR3 nucleotides read TGTGCCAGCAGTTCCCCGCCGGGAGGGACCCAGCATTTT. It specifies CASSSPPGGTQHF.

This clonotype was seen repeatedly, ten times or more. The V and J genes are TRBV28 and TRBJ2-7, with 7 bases aligning to TRBD2. The germline CDR1 and CDR2 sequences are MDHEN and SYDVKM. The length of the CDR3 is 14 residues. Trimming removed 6 bases from V and 7 bases from J; junction bases left unmatched: 12. CDR3 amino acids: CASRRGRMGREQYF. The DNA for the CDR3 is TGTGCCAGCAGGCGCGGGAGAATGGGGCGAGAGCAGTACTTC.